This T cell receptor beta chain was found in a study of cytomegalovirus exposure and HLA in healthy donors. Study-wide results and caveats: It emerged from a later analysis that several of the most significant clusters appeared to be linked to common viral pathogens.

At sampling all donors were nominally healthy, likely with unrecorded immune exposures. Use of 60 Vbeta and 13 Jbeta primers characterized the PCR. Clones were sequenced by immunoSEQ multiplex PCR, and TCRdb holds only the in-frame ones, with some missing. The sample holds about 200,000 clones. A word on this clone: The antigen remains undetermined.

Per the germline V gene, CDR1 is LNHDA and CDR2 is SQIVND (reference sequence). J was trimmed by 7 bases and V by 6 bases; bases with no gene match: 7. CDR3 length: 15 residues. This TCR derives from a woman younger than 45 in good health and CMV-seropositive. The sample comprised PBMCs. V gene TRBV19 combines with J gene TRBJ2-1; 12 nucleotides match TRBD2. The chain's CDR3 is CASRMTSGGFNEQFF. In DNA form, the CDR3 reads TGTGCCAGTAGAATGACTAGCGGGGGCTTTAATGAGCAGTTCTTC.